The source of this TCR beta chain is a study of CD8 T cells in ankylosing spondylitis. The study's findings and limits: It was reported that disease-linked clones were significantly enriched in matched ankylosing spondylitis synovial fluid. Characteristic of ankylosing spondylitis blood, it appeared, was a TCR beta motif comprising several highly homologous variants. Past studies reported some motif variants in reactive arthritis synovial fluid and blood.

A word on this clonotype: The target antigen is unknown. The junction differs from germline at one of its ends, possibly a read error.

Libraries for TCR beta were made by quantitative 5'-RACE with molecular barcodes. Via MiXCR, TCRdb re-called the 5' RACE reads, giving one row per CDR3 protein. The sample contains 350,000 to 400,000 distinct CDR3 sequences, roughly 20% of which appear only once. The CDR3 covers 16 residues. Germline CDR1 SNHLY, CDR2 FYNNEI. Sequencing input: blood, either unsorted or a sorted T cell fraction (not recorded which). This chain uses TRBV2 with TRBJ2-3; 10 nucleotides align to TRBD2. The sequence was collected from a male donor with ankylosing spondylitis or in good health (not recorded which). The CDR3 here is CASTRGSGGFTDTRYF. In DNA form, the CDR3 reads TGTGCCAGCACTCGAGGTAGCGGGGGGTTCACAGATACGCGGTATTTT.